This T cell receptor (beta chain) stems from a study of OX40 agonist ivuxolimab in advanced cancers. As for the study in general: Treatment received earlier with anti-PD-1, anti-PD-L1 or anti-CTLA-4 agents was allowed, and approximately 40% had some. General study results and limits: On average, CD8+ T cells had more expanded clones than CD4+.

The data were produced by immunoSEQ multiplex PCR, yet TCRdb's version contains in-frame clones alone and is incomplete. The sample contains tens of thousands of clones, 89% of which appear only once. In germline, CDR1 is MNHNS, CDR2 SASEGT. This CDR3 is 13 amino acids long. The trim removed 9 bases at V and 4 bases at J, leaving 8 bases unmatched. Remarks on this clone: Its antigen is still unknown.

The chain joins TRBV6-1 to TRBJ1-2; 7 bases match TRBD1. This clonotype was obtained from an adult with an advanced solid tumor such as melanoma, head and neck, liver or kidney cancer. Material: CD4+ or CD8+ T cells sorted from blood, obtained in a trial of the OX40 agonist ivuxolimab. The CDR3 reads CASTEGTAYGYTF. The CDR3 nucleotides read TGTGCCAGTACCGAAGGGACAGCCTATGGCTACACCTTC.